Shown below are 28 T cell receptor beta chains from a single sample sequenced in a study of a mutant IDH1 vaccine in newly diagnosed glioma (dated by TCRdb to about 2021). Sample time point, as interpreted from the label and publication: week 11, during vaccination. Each vaccine dose, consisting of 300 ug of a 20-mer mutant IDH1 peptide in Montanide, was administered subcutaneously with topical imiquimod. What these receptors recognize is not known. Libraries were built with the immunoSEQ multiplex PCR assay. TCRdb retrieved this table from immuneACCESS and kept in-frame rearrangements only. Not all clones are present; in checked studies, unresolved V genes account for under half, and no reason is known for the remainder. This sample lists about 120,000 clones; around three quarters were detected once. The ten top clones hold approximately 5% of the sample. Here the sequenced sample was PBMCs, taken from a glioma patient whose treatment included an IDH1 peptide vaccine. The receptors stem from a man between 40 and 49 years old with glioma.

The chain combines TRBV15 with TRBJ1-4, with 7 nucleotides matching TRBD1. CDR1 LNHNV and CDR2 YYDKDF come from the germline V gene (reference sequence). Unmatched junction bases numbered 11, after V lost 0 bases and J lost 1 base. The CDR3 length is 19 residues. CDR3 amino acids: CATSREVLQGRQTNEKLFF. DNA of the CDR3: TGTGCCACCAGCAGAGAAGTCCTACAGGGGAGGCAAACTAATGAAAAACTGTTTTTT.

This chain joins TRBV4-2 and TRBJ1-5, with D tentatively TRBD1 (6 bases). CDR1 and CDR2 (germline): LGHNA, YNFKEQ. There are 16 residues in the CDR3. V shed 3 bases and J shed 7 bases, with 19 bases lying between them. DNA of the CDR3: TGTGCCAGCAGCCAGATATTACAGGGTAGGGGGCAGCCCCAGCATTTT. Its translation is CASSQILQGRGQPQHF.

This clone was recorded only once. V is TRBV21-1 and J is TRBJ2-7; the DNA was not compared with TRBD1, the D call given in the table. TRBV21-1 is assigned pseudogene status. The length of the CDR3 is 15 residues. The CDR3: CASSKVATVISEQYF. CDR3 bases: TGTGCCAGCAGCAAAGTTGCGACAGTCATTAGCGAGCAGTACTTC.

A few counts support this clone. The rearrangement uses TRBV11-3 and TRBJ1-6; weak D call: TRBD1 (5 bases). Germline V gives CDR1 SGHNT, CDR2 YENEEA. The CDR3 is made up of 13 amino acids. V lost 3 bases to trimming and J lost 5 bases, with 5 bases between them. The DNA of the CDR3 is TGTGCCAGCAGCTTGGGGGATAATTCACCCCTCCACTTT. Translating it yields CASSLGDNSPLHF.

This chain uses TRBV4-3 with TRBJ2-7; D unclear. The V end lost 0 bases, the J end lost 1 base, and 10 bases lay between the germline ends. The CDR3 sequence is 15 residues long. Per germline, CDR1 LGHNA and CDR2 YSLEER. CDR3 region: CASSQDQISSYEQYF. The CDR3 nucleotides are TGCGCCAGCAGCCAAGATCAAATTTCATCCTACGAGCAGTACTTC.

The J gene is TRBJ1-5, the V gene TRBV6-1, with 8 bases identical to TRBD1. The CDR3 covers 15 residues. Unmatched junction bases numbered 6, after V lost 4 bases and J lost 4 bases. Germline CDR1 reads MNHNS; CDR2 reads SASEGT. The CDR3: CASSAYRTGNQPQHF. The CDR3 DNA is TGTGCCAGCAGTGCCTATAGGACAGGGAATCAGCCCCAGCATTTT.

The chain is built from TRBV28 and TRBJ1-2; D is unresolved. Germline loops: CDR1 MDHEN, CDR2 SYDVKM. CDR3 length equals 13 residues. The germline V and J ends were trimmed by 5 bases and 4 bases, with 11 bases remaining between them. For the CDR3, the DNA is TGTGCCAGCAGTATGAACGACGCCTATGGCTACACCTTC. This gives the protein CASSMNDAYGYTF.

This clone has a single count. This chain links TRBV7-9 with TRBJ1-2; TRBD1 aligns across 10 bases. J was trimmed by 2 bases and V by 5 bases; bases with no gene match: 5. Germline V gene lookup returns CDR1 SEHNR and CDR2 FQNEAQ (reference sequence). The CDR3 is 15 amino acids. The CDR3 sequence is CASSTRQGANYGYTF. The CDR3, as DNA: TGTGCCAGCAGCACCCGACAGGGGGCCAACTATGGCTACACCTTC. Complete variable domain (other parts from reference TRBV7-9 and TRBJ1-2): DTGVSQNPRHKITKRGQNVTFRCDPISEHNRLYWYRQTLGQGPEFLTYFQNEAQLEKSRLLSDRFSAERPKGSFSTLEIQRTEQGDSAMYLCASSTRQGANYGYTFGSGTRLTVV.

The chain uses TRBV5-1 and TRBJ2-5; no firm D call. The V gene's germline CDR1 is SGHRS and CDR2 YFSETQ. V was pared by 4 bases and J by 5 bases, with 6 bases between. The CDR3 is made up of 11 amino acids. The DNA of the CDR3 is TGCGCCAGCAGCATCGGGGAGACCCAGTACTTC. It codes for CASSIGETQYF.

This chain links TRBV19 with TRBJ1-1; D ambiguous. The CDR3 sequence is 13 residues long. The germline V and J ends were trimmed by 0 bases and 5 bases, with 7 bases remaining between them. Germline loops: CDR1 LNHDA, CDR2 SQIVND (reference sequence). Here the CDR3 reads CASSIDFGTEAFF. DNA for the CDR3: TGTGCCAGTAGTATAGATTTCGGGACTGAAGCTTTCTTT.

This clone is a singleton in its sample. The V call is TRBV5-6, the J call TRBJ2-1, with D uncertain. The CDR3 is made up of 13 amino acids. V was shortened by 0 bases and J by 6 bases, with 7 bases between the two germline ends. Germline loops: CDR1 SGHDT, CDR2 YYEEEE. CDR3 DNA: TGTGCCAGCAGCTTGGGCCCTGGCAATGAGCAGTTCTTC. This sequence encodes CASSLGPGNEQFF.

The rearrangement links TRBV14 to TRBJ2-7; D unclear. Germline loops: CDR1 SGHDN, CDR2 FVKESK. V was clipped by 3 bases and J by 2 bases, with 11 bases between them. The CDR3 is 14 amino acids. The CDR3 is CASSQGIRTYEQYF. In DNA, the CDR3 is TGTGCCAGCAGCCAGGGAATACGAACCTACGAGCAGTACTTC.

The CDR3 nucleotides read TGTGCCAGCAGCCTACTAGCGGGGGGCCTCGGGGAGACCCAGTACTTC. Translation gives CASSLLAGGLGETQYF. The rearrangement uses TRBV11-2 and TRBJ2-5, with 12 bases matching TRBD2. The CDR3 is 16 amino acids. With 5 bases clipped from V and 5 bases from J, the junction kept 9 bases outside the gene matches. Germline CDR1 reads SGHAT; CDR2 reads FQNNGV.

This chain joins TRBV10-1 and TRBJ2-5, with TRBD2 as a possible D gene (5 bases). Trimming stripped 4 bases from V and 0 bases from J, with 18 bases between. Germline CDR1 WNHNN, CDR2 SYGVQD (reference sequence). CDR3 length equals 17 residues. The CDR3 here is CASSGKGRGRNQETQYF. For the CDR3, the DNA is TGCGCCAGCAGTGGGAAAGGCCGCGGGCGGAACCAAGAGACCCAGTACTTC.

The chain recombines TRBV5-4 with TRBJ2-3, with D uncertain. From germline, CDR1 is SGHNT and CDR2 YYREEE (reference sequence). There are 11 residues in the CDR3. Trimming removed 0 bases from V and 10 bases from J, with 6 bases in between. The CDR3 loop reads CASSLGGAQYF. As DNA, the CDR3 is TGTGCCAGCAGCTTGGGTGGTGCGCAGTATTTT.

This rearrangement joins TRBV19 to TRBJ2-2, with D possibly being TRBD1 (6 bases). This CDR3 has 16 residues. The germline CDR1 and CDR2 sequences are LNHDA and SQIVND (reference sequence). V shed 3 bases and J shed 5 bases, with 16 bases lying between them. Written as DNA, the CDR3 is TGTGCCAGTAGTATGTTACCGCAGGGGAGTACCGGGGAGCTGTTTTTT. This gives the protein CASSMLPQGSTGELFF.

The rearrangement uses TRBV29-1 and TRBJ2-3, with 8 bases aligning to TRBD1. With 3 bases clipped from V and 1 base from J, the junction kept 15 bases outside the gene matches. The V gene's germline CDR1 is SQVTM and CDR2 ANQGSEA. This CDR3 is 18 amino acids long. The CDR3 loop reads CSVDSERGWGQGTDTQYF. CDR3 coding DNA: TGCAGCGTTGACTCCGAACGGGGGTGGGGACAGGGCACAGATACGCAGTATTTT.

Comment on this clone: One end of the junction is discordant with germline, which a read error may explain. The CDR3 region is CASSLGGDRLGLAKF. CDR3 DNA: TGTGCCAGCAGCTTGGGAGGGGACAGGTTGGGACTAGCGAAGTTC. The gene calls are TRBV5-6 and TRBJ2-7; 10 bases map to TRBD2. The germline gives CDR1 SGHDT, CDR2 YYEEEE. The CDR3 has 15 residues. The full variable domain, in which reference TRBV5-6 and TRBJ2-7 provide the parts outside the CDR3, is DAGVTQSPTHLIKTRGQQVTLRCSPKSGHDTVSWYQQALGQGPQFIFQYYEEEERQRGNFPDRFSGHQFPNYSSELNVNALLLGDSALYLCASSLGGDRLGLAKFGPGTRLTVT.

This chain uses TRBV30 with TRBJ2-7, with 9 positions matching TRBD1. Trimming took 8 bases from V and 2 from J; bases not matched to a gene: 10. CDR3 length equals 14 residues. The germline V gene encodes CDR1 GTSNPN and CDR2 SVGIG (reference sequence). The CDR3 DNA follows: TGTGCCGCAGACAGGGGGTTTAATCCCTACGAGCAGTACTTC. Residues: CAADRGFNPYEQYF.

This rearrangement joins TRBV19 to TRBJ2-7, with 8 bases fitting TRBD1. Germline V gene lookup returns CDR1 LNHDA and CDR2 SQIVND (reference sequence). V was pared by 2 bases and J by 3 bases, with 6 bases of the junction left unmatched. The CDR3 extends over 15 amino acids. The CDR3 DNA reads as TGTGCCAGTAGTATAAGGACAGGGATAAACTACGAGCAGTACTTC. It codes for CASSIRTGINYEQYF.

The V gene is TRBV7-2, the J gene TRBJ2-7; D is undetermined. From germline, CDR1 is SGHTA and CDR2 FQGNSA. This CDR3 has 12 amino acids. V was clipped by 3 bases and J by 4 bases, with 7 bases between them. CDR3 protein: CASSFGAYEQYF. In DNA form, the CDR3 reads TGTGCCAGCAGCTTCGGCGCTTACGAGCAGTACTTC.

V gene TRBV5-1 combines with J gene TRBJ1-1; 7 bases are a match to TRBD1. The CDR3 runs 16 residues. V shed 3 bases and J 0 bases; nucleotides not matched to a gene: 8. Looked up from germline, CDR1 is SGHRS and CDR2 is YFSETQ. The CDR3: CASSSGRGGLNTEAFF. The CDR3 region has the DNA TGCGCCAGCAGCTCTGGGAGAGGGGGCCTGAACACTGAAGCTTTCTTT.

The genes are TRBV30 and TRBJ1-1; the D gene is possibly TRBD1 (6 bases). CDR3 length equals 16 residues. Deletions cut 3 bases from V and 5 bases from J, with 22 bases between. CDR1 GTSNPN and CDR2 SVGIG come from the germline V gene (reference sequence). Here the CDR3 DNA reads TGTGCCTGGAGCCCCAGGGGAGCCGGGTCGTGGACTGAAGCTTTCTTT. Translated, it gives CAWSPRGAGSWTEAFF.

The chain combines TRBV5-1 with TRBJ1-2; possibly TRBD1 for D (6 bases). The CDR3 loop spans 15 amino acids. CDR1 is SGHRS, CDR2 YFSETQ, per germline. V was pared by 0 bases and J by 2 bases, with 11 bases between. The CDR3 bases are TGCGCCAGCAGCTTGGCCTCAGGGGTGAACTATGGCTACACCTTC. Its translation: CASSLASGVNYGYTF.

This chain links TRBV4-1 with TRBJ1-5, with D perhaps matching TRBD1 (5 bases). Trimming left V 1 base short and J 0 bases short, with 16 bases between. The V gene's germline CDR1 is MGHRA and CDR2 YSYEKL. The CDR3 has 18 amino acids. The CDR3 here is CASSQALPTVYSNQPQHF. CDR3 DNA sequence: TGCGCCAGCAGCCAAGCACTCCCGACAGTTTATAGCAATCAGCCCCAGCATTTT.

The chain joins TRBV15 to TRBJ1-4, with TRBD1 matching 9 bases. Per germline, CDR1 LNHNV and CDR2 YYDKDF (reference sequence). The length of the CDR3 is 15 residues. The ends lost 0 bases at V and 7 bases at J; junction bases unmatched: 3. In DNA, the CDR3 is TGTGCCACCAGCAGAGAACAGGGGGCTTTTGAAAAACTGTTTTTT. Encoded protein: CATSREQGAFEKLFF.

The chain links TRBV11-1 to TRBJ2-7, with 11 bases matching TRBD2. CDR1 and CDR2 (germline): SGHAT, FQDESV (reference sequence). The CDR3 covers 13 residues. The ends lost 7 bases at V and 4 bases at J; junction bases unmatched: 3. The CDR3 DNA reads as TGTGCCAGCACCGGGACTAGCGGTTACGAGCAGTACTTC. Translated: CASTGTSGYEQYF.

This chain links TRBV27 with TRBJ1-1; TRBD1 is a possible D gene (5 bases). Between the trimmed V and J ends, which lost 3 bases and 1 base, there was a span of 6 bases. This CDR3 is built from 13 residues. CDR1 is MNHEY, CDR2 SMNVEV, per germline (reference sequence). The CDR3 DNA is TGTGCCAGCAGTTTCGGACAGAACACTGAAGCTTTCTTT. This codes for CASSFGQNTEAFF.